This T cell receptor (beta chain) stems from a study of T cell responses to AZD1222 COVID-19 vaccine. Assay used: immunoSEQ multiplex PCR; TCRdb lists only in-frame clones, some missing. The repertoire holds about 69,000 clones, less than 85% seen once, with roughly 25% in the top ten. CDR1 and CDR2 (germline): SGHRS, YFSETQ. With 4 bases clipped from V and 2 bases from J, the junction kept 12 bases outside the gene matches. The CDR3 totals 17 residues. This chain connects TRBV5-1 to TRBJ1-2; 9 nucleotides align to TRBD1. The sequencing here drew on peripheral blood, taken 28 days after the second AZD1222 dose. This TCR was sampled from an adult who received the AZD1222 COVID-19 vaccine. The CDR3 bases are TGCGCCAGCAGCCCTGGGAGGGGACAGGGCCCAAACTATGGCTACACCTTC. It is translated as CASSPGRGQGPNYGYTF.